What follows are 16 T cell receptor beta chains derived from one specimen sequenced in a study of human T cells and chemical hapten exposure. TCRdb re-called the RACE reads through MiXCR, storing one row per CDR3 protein. The table records 75,000 to 100,000 distinct CDR3 sequences, around 12% of them present only once. Regarding time point: patch test 1, 2 weeks after DPC sensitization. Treatment defined: therapeutic diphenylcyclopropenone sensitization with weekly scalp DPC. Sequencing was performed on whole blood, taken in connection with sensitization to the hapten diphenylcyclopropenone (DPC). The origin of the receptors is a woman between 35 and 50 years old with alopecia areata. Some clones in this sample may be carry-over from other donors' samples.

The rearrangement links TRBV7-2 to TRBJ2-4; a weak D match, TRBD1 (5 bases). Germline V gives CDR1 SGHTA, CDR2 FQGNSA. V lost 1 base to trimming and J lost 12 bases, with 10 bases between them. There are 12 residues in the CDR3. As DNA, the CDR3 is TGTGCCAGCAGCTTAGACTACGGACATCAGTACTTC. This sequence encodes CASSLDYGHQYF. The complete variable domain, with remaining parts taken from reference TRBV7-2 and TRBJ2-4, reads GAGVSQSPSNKVTEKGKDVELRCDPISGHTALYWYRQSLGQGLEFLIYFQGNSAPDKSGLPSDRFSAERTGGSVSTLTIQRTQQEDSAVYLCASSLDYGHQYFGAGTRLSVL.

The V call is TRBV3-1, the J call TRBJ1-6; D is possibly TRBD1 (5 bases). The V end lost 0 bases, the J end lost 9 bases, and 18 bases lay between the germline ends. Germline V gives CDR1 LGHDT, CDR2 YNNKEL (reference sequence). The length of the CDR3 is 17 residues. The CDR3 protein is CASSQDLPGSLSSPLHF. CDR3 coding DNA: TGTGCCAGCAGCCAAGATCTTCCAGGGAGCCTCTCTTCACCCCTCCACTTT.

CDR3 sequence reads: CASSPGTGKRSTEAFF. DNA for the CDR3: TGTGCCAGCAGTCCCGGGACAGGGAAAAGGAGCACTGAAGCTTTCTTT. The chain joins TRBV6-2 or TRBV6-3 to TRBJ1-1; the match to TRBD1 covers 9 bases. Germline V CDR1 and CDR2: MNHEY, SVGEGT. Germline trimming cut 5 bases from V and 4 bases from J; bases unmatched to any gene: 11. The CDR3 extends over 16 amino acids.

The chain employs TRBV6-2 or TRBV6-3 and TRBJ2-3; D unclear. Germline assignment: CDR1 MNHEY and CDR2 SVGEGT. This CDR3 spans 17 amino acids. V lost 6 bases and J 0 bases, leaving 19 bases between the germline ends. The chain's CDR3 is CASRLTTRIGSTDTQYF. As DNA, the CDR3 is TGTGCCAGCAGACTAACGACCCGGATCGGTAGCACAGATACGCAGTATTTT.

Many counts were recorded for this clonotype. The gene calls are TRBV5-1 and TRBJ1-2; D is ambiguous. V dropped 0 bases and J dropped 0 bases, with 6 bases sitting between them. Germline assignment: CDR1 SGHRS and CDR2 YFSETQ. The CDR3 contains 14 residues. CDR3 protein: CASSLGGSNYGYTF. CDR3 bases: TGCGCCAGCAGCTTGGGTGGATCTAACTATGGCTACACCTTC.

This clonotype has just a few counts. The chain recombines TRBV4-1 with TRBJ2-3; 7 bases fit TRBD2. The CDR3 consists of 15 residues. The germline V gene encodes CDR1 MGHRA and CDR2 YSYEKL. V shed 4 bases and J 1 base; nucleotides not matched to a gene: 5. The CDR3 spells CASSLGLGRTDTQYF. For the CDR3, the DNA is TGCGCCAGCAGCCTAGGACTAGGGCGCACAGATACGCAGTATTTT.

This clonotype was counted between two and nine times. Here the CDR3 reads CASSAPGAGRQPQHF. In DNA form, the CDR3 reads TGTGCCAGCAGTGCCCCAGGGGCGGGTAGGCAGCCCCAGCATTTT. The chain links TRBV28 to TRBJ1-5; possible D gene TRBD1, 6 bases. Trimming removed 5 bases from V and 7 bases from J, with 18 bases in between. The length of the CDR3 is 15 residues. CDR1 and CDR2 (germline): MDHEN, SYDVKM. Full variable domain (remainder filled in from reference TRBV28 and TRBJ1-5): DVKVTQSSRYLVKRTGEKVFLECVQDMDHENMFWYRQDPGLGLRLIYFSYDVKMKEKGDIPEGYSVSREKKERFSLILESASTNQTSMYLCASSAPGAGRQPQHFGDGTRLSIL.

In its sample, this clonotype was seen a few times. The rearrangement links TRBV27 to TRBJ2-1; 11 bases map to TRBD2. J lost 4 bases, V lost 4 bases, and 3 bases had no gene match. Germline CDR1 is MNHEY and CDR2 is SMNVEV (reference sequence). There are 15 residues in the CDR3. Here the CDR3 reads CASSSWTSGYNEQFF. The CDR3 DNA reads TGTGCCAGCAGTTCCTGGACTAGCGGGTACAATGAGCAGTTCTTC.

V is TRBV20-1 and J is TRBJ1-5, with 8 positions matching TRBD1. Germline values: CDR1 DFQATT, CDR2 SNEGSKA (reference sequence). This CDR3 spans 12 amino acids. V trimming: 6 bases; J trimming: 7 bases; junction bases outside the gene matches: 5. Here the CDR3 reads CSAAPGGQPQHF. The CDR3 bases are TGCAGTGCAGCCCCAGGGGGCCAGCCCCAGCATTTT.

This clonotype was seen repeatedly, ten times or more. J is TRBJ2-7 and V is TRBV20-1; 9 nucleotides line up with TRBD2. V was clipped by 5 bases and J by 0 bases; unmatched bases: 2. Germline CDR1 DFQATT, CDR2 SNEGSKA (reference sequence). CDR3 size: 13 residues. The CDR3 here is CSAFSGSSYEQYF. The DNA for the CDR3 is TGCAGTGCTTTTAGCGGGAGCTCCTACGAGCAGTACTTC.

This clonotype came up many times. V gene TRBV29-1 combines with J gene TRBJ2-5; maybe TRBD1 (6 bases). Germline V lookup: CDR1 SQVTM, CDR2 ANQGSEA. This CDR3 is built from 14 residues. The V end lost 7 bases, the J end lost 1 base, and 16 bases lay between the germline ends. The CDR3 DNA reads TGCAGCGGGGGGCGGGTTGGCCCCCAAGAGACCCAGTACTTC. Translation gives CSGGRVGPQETQYF.

There are a few counts of this clonotype. This sequence joins TRBV20-1 and TRBJ2-4, with D possibly being TRBD2 (7 bases). Deletions cut 1 base from V and 4 bases from J, with 14 bases between. Germline V lookup: CDR1 DFQATT, CDR2 SNEGSKA (reference sequence). This CDR3 has 15 amino acids. The CDR3 region is CSARVGGRAKNIQYF. CDR3 sequence (DNA): TGCAGTGCTAGAGTAGGGGGGAGGGCGAAAAACATTCAGTACTTC.

The chain has TRBV5-1 and TRBJ2-7; weak D call: TRBD2 (7 bases). V shed 5 bases and J shed 0 bases, with 12 bases lying between them. The germline CDR1 and CDR2 sequences are SGHRS and YFSETQ. There are 14 residues in the CDR3. In DNA form, the CDR3 reads TGCGCCAGCAGTCGGGCGGGGGCCTCCTACGAGCAGTACTTC. This sequence encodes CASSRAGASYEQYF.

The chain employs TRBV6-2 or TRBV6-3 and TRBJ2-7; D unclear. This CDR3 is built from 16 residues. V lost 2 bases and J 0 bases, leaving 14 bases between the germline ends. CDR1 is MNHEY, CDR2 SVGEGT, per germline. The CDR3 DNA is TGTGCCAGCAGTTACCCAACTGGGCGGTTCTCCTACGAGCAGTACTTC. It yields the protein CASSYPTGRFSYEQYF.

The V gene is TRBV4-2, the J gene TRBJ1-1; D uncertain. V was shortened by 1 base and J by 6 bases, with 9 bases between the two germline ends. The length of the CDR3 is 13 residues. The germline CDR1 and CDR2 sequences are LGHNA and YNFKEQ. DNA of the CDR3: TGTGCCAGCAGCCAAGGAACAGTCGCTGAAGCTTTCTTT. It encodes CASSQGTVAEAFF.

This clonotype turned up a few times. This sequence joins TRBV6-5 and TRBJ2-1, with 7 bases fitting TRBD2. V lost 0 bases and J lost 6; bases outside the gene matches: 11. There are 17 residues in the CDR3. The germline CDR1 and CDR2 sequences are MNHEY and SVGAGI. Written as DNA, the CDR3 is TGTGCCAGCAGTTACTCGGGGGGGAGTACTCTGGGCAATGAGCAGTTCTTC. Translation gives CASSYSGGSTLGNEQFF.